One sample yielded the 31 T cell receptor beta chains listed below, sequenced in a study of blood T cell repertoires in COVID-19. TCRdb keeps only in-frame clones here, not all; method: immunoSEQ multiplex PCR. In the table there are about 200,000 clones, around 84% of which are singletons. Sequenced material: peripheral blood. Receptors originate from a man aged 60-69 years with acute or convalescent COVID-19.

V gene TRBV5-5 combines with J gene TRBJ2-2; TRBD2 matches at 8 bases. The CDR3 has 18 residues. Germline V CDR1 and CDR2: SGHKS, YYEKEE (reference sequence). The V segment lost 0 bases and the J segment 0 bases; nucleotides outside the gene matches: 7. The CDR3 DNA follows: TGTGCCAGCAGCTTGGTCCCCCTACTAGCGGCGAACACCGGGGAGCTGTTTTTT. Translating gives CASSLVPLLAANTGELFF.

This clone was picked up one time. This CDR3 is CASSTQTGIIYGYTF. In DNA, the CDR3 is TGCGCCAGCAGCACTCAGACAGGGATAATCTATGGCTACACCTTC. The rearrangement uses TRBV5-1 and TRBJ1-2, with TRBD1 matching 7 bases. V shed 4 bases and J 4 bases; nucleotides not matched to a gene: 10. CDR1 and CDR2 from the germline V gene are SGHRS and YFSETQ. This CDR3 is built from 15 residues. The full variable domain, its missing parts supplied by reference TRBV5-1 and TRBJ1-2, is KAGVTQTPRYLIKTRGQQVTLSCSPISGHRSVSWYQQTPGQGLQFLFEYFSETQRNKGNFPGRFSGRQFSNSRSEMNVSTLELGDSALYLCASSTQTGIIYGYTFGSGTRLTVV.

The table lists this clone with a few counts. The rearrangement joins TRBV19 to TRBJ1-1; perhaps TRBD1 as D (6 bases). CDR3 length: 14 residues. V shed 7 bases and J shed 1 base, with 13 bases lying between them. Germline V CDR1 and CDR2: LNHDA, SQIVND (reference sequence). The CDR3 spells CASKARGGNTEAFF. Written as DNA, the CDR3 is TGTGCCAGTAAGGCGCGAGGGGGGAACACTGAAGCTTTCTTT.

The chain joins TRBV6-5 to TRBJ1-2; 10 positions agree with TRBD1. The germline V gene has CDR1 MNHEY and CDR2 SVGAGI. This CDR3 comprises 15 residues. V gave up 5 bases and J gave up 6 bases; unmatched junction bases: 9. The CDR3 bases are TGTGCCAGCAGTCACCCCGGGGACAGGGGTAATGGCTACACCTTC. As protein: CASSHPGDRGNGYTF.

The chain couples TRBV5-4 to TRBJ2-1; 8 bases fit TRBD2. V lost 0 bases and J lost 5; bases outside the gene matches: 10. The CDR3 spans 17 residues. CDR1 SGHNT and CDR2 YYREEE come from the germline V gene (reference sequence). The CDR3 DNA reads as TGTGCCAGCAGCTTGGCCGGACTAAGCGGGGGAAACAATGAGCAGTTCTTC. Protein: CASSLAGLSGGNNEQFF.

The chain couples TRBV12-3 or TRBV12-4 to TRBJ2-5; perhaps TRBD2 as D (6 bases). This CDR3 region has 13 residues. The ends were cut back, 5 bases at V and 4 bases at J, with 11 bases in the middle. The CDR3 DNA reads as TGTGCCAGCAGTCAACGACTAGTAGAGACCCAGTACTTC. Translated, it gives CASSQRLVETQYF.

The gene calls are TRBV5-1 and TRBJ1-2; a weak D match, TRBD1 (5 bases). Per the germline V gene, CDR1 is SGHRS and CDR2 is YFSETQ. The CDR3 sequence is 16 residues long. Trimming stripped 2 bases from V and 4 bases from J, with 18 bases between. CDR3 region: CASSLGALENGYGYTF. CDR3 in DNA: TGCGCCAGCAGCTTAGGGGCACTGGAGAATGGCTATGGCTACACCTTC.

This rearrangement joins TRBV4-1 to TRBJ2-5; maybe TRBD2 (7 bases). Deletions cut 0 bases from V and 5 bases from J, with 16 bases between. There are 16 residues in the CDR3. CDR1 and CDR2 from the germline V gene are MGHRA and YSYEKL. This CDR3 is CASSQDLAGAGETQYF. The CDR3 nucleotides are TGCGCCAGCAGCCAAGATCTGGCGGGGGCAGGGGAGACCCAGTACTTC.

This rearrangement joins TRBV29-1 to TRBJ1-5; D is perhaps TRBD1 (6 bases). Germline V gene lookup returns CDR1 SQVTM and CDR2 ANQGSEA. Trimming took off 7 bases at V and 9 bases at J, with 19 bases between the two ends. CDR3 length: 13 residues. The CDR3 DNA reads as TGCAGCGCTGTGACAGGCCCAGGGTGGCCCCAGCATTTT. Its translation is CSAVTGPGWPQHF. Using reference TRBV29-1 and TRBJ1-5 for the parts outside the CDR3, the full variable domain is SAVISQKPSRDICQRGTSLTIQCQVDSQVTMMFWYRQQPGQSLTLIATANQGSEATYESGFVIDKFPISRPNLTFSTLTVSNMSPEDSSIYLCSAVTGPGWPQHFGDGTRLSIL.

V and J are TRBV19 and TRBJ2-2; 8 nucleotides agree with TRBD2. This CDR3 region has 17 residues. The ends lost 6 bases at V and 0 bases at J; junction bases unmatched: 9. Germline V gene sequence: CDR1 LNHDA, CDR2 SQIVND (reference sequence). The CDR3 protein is CASRGAGGPSNTGELFF. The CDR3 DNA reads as TGTGCCAGTAGAGGGGCGGGGGGCCCCTCGAACACCGGGGAGCTGTTTTTT.

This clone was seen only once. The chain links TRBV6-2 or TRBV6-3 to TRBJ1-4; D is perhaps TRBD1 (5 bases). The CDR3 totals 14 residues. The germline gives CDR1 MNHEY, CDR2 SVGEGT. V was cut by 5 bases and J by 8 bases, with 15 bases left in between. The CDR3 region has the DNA TGTGCCAGCAGTAACGGTGGGGCCGAAGAAAAACTGTTTTTT. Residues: CASSNGGAEEKLFF.

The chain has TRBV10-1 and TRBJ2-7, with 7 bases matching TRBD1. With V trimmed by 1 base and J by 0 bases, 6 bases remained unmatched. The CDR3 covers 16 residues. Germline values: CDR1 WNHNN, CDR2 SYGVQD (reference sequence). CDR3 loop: CASSEWARGSSYEQYF. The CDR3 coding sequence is TGCGCCAGCAGTGAGTGGGCCAGGGGGAGCTCCTACGAGCAGTACTTC.

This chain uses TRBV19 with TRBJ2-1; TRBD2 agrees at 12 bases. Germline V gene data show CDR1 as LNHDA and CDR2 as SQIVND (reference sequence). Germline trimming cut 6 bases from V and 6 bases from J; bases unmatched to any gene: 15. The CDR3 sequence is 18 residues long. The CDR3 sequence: CASSKPGLAGQVGNEQFF. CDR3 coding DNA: TGTGCCAGTAGCAAACCTGGACTAGCGGGACAAGTTGGCAATGAGCAGTTCTTC. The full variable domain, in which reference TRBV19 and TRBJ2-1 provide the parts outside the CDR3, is DGGITQSPKYLFRKEGQNVTLSCEQNLNHDAMYWYRQDPGQGLRLIYYSQIVNDFQKGDIAEGYSVSREKKESFPLTVTSAQKNPTAFYLCASSKPGLAGQVGNEQFFGPGTRLTVL.

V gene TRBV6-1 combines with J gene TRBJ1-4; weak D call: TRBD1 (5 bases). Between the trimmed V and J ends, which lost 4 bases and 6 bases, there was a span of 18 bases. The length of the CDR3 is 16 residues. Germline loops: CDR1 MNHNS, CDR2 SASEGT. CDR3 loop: CASSVGRGPGDEKLFF. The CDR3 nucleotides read TGTGCCAGCAGTGTGGGGAGAGGGCCGGGGGATGAAAAACTGTTTTTT.

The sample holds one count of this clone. The CDR3 loop reads CASRNLEGHFYEQYF. CDR3 coding DNA: TGTGCCAGCAGGAACCTAGAAGGACATTTTTACGAGCAGTACTTC. V and J are TRBV2 and TRBJ2-7, with a tentative D call TRBD1 (5 bases). Germline V gives CDR1 SNHLY, CDR2 FYNNEI. Trimming left V 6 bases short and J 4 bases short, with 19 bases between. The CDR3 has 15 amino acids.

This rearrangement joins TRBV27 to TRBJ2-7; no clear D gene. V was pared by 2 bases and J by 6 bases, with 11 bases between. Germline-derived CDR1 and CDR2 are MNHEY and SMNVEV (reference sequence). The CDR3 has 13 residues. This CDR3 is CASSLGPGSEQYF. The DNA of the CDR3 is TGTGCCAGCAGTTTAGGGCCCGGTTCCGAGCAGTACTTC.

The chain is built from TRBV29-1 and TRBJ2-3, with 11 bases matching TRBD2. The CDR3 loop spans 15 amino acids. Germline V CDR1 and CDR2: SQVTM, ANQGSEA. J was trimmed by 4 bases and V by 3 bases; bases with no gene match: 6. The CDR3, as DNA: TGCAGCGTTGATAAATCGACTAGCGGGGCAGATACGCAGTATTTT. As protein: CSVDKSTSGADTQYF.

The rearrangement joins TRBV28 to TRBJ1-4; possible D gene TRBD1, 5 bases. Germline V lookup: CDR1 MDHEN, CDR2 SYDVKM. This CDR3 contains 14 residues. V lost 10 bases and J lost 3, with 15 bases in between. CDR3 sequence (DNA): TGTGCCACCAACGGCTGGGGCCCTAATGAAAAACTGTTTTTT. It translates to CATNGWGPNEKLFF.

Here the CDR3 DNA reads TGTGCCAGCAGTGAACAGACAGAGGGCAGGGGGTGGGGGACCCAGTACTTC. Protein: CASSEQTEGRGWGTQYF. The chain recombines TRBV6-1 with TRBJ2-5, with TRBD1 matching 7 bases. From germline, CDR1 is MNHNS and CDR2 SASEGT. The CDR3 extends over 17 amino acids. Trimming at V came to 2 bases and at J to 7 bases, leaving 16 bases not matched to a gene.

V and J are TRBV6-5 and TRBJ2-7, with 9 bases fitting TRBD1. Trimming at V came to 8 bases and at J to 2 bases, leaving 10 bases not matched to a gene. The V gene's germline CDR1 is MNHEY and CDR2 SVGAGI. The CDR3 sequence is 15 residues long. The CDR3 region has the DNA TGTGCCAGCGGAGGGACAGGACAGGGGACCTACGAGCAGTACTTC. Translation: CASGGTGQGTYEQYF.

The CDR3 loop is CASSQDFGATNEKLFF. The CDR3 DNA reads as TGTGCCAGCAGCCAGGACTTCGGAGCAACTAATGAAAAACTGTTTTTT. The chain has TRBV4-2 and TRBJ1-4; no clear D. V shed 3 bases and J shed 0 bases, with 11 bases lying between them. Germline V CDR1 and CDR2: LGHNA, YNFKEQ. This CDR3 region has 16 residues.

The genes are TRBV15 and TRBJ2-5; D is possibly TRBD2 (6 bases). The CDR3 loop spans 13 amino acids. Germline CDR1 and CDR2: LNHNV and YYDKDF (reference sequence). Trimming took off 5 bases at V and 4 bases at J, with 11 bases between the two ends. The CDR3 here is CATSAQGGETQYF. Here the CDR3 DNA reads TGTGCCACCAGCGCTCAGGGAGGAGAGACCCAGTACTTC.

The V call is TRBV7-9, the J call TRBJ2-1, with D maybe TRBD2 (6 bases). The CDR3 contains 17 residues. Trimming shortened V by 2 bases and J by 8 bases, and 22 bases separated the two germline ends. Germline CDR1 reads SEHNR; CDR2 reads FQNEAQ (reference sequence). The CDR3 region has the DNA TGTGCCAGCAGCTTAAGAGTGATGACATCCCCTAGCGATGAGCAGTTCTTC. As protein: CASSLRVMTSPSDEQFF.

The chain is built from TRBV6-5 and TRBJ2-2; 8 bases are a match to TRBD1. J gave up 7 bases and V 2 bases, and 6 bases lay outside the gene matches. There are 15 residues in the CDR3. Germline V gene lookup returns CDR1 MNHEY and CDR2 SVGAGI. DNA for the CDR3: TGTGCCAGCAGTTACGGCAGGGGGCAGGTCGGGGAGCTGTTTTTT. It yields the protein CASSYGRGQVGELFF.

The CDR3 sequence is CASSSQGVSTDTQYF. In nucleotides, the CDR3 is TGTGCCAGCAGCTCACAGGGGGTTAGCACAGATACGCAGTATTTT. This rearrangement joins TRBV7-8 to TRBJ2-3; TRBD1 matches 8 bases. The CDR3 runs to 15 residues. The J segment lost 0 bases and the V segment lost 4 bases, leaving 3 bases of the junction unmatched. Germline V gene lookup returns CDR1 SGHVS and CDR2 FQNEAQ.

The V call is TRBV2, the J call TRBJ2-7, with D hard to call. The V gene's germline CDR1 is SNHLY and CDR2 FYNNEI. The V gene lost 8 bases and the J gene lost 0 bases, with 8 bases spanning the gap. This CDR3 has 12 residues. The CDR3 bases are TGTGCCAGCGGTGCGAGCTCCTACGAGCAGTACTTC. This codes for CASGASSYEQYF.

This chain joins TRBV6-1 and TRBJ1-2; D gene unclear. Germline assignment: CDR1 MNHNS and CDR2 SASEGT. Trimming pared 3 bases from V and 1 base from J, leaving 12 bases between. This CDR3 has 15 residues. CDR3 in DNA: TGTGCCAGCAGTGATGCGGGAGGAGGTAACTATGGCTACACCTTC. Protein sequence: CASSDAGGGNYGYTF.

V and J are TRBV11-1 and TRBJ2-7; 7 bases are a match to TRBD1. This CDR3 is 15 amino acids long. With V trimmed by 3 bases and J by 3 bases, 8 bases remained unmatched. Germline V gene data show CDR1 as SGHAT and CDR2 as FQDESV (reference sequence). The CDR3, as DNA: TGTGCCAGCAGCTTGTGGACAGGTGGGTTCTACGAGCAGTACTTC. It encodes CASSLWTGGFYEQYF.

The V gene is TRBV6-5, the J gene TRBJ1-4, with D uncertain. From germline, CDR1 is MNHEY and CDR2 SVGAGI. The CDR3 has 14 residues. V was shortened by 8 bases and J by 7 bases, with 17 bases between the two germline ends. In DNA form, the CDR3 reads TGTGCCAGCTCCCCAGCAGTGGGAGTTGAAAAACTGTTTTTT. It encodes CASSPAVGVEKLFF.

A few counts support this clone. The CDR3 here is CASSPNIQETQYF. CDR3 DNA sequence: TGTGCCAGCTCACCAAATATTCAAGAGACCCAGTACTTC. V usage is TRBV18 and J usage is TRBJ2-5, with D uncertain. The germline V gene encodes CDR1 KGHSH and CDR2 LQKENI. V dropped 2 bases and J dropped 2 bases, with 6 bases sitting between them. This CDR3 region has 13 residues. Supplemented by reference TRBV18 and TRBJ2-5, the full variable domain reads NAGVMQNPRHLVRRRGQEARLRCSPMKGHSHVYWYRQLPEEGLKFMVYLQKENIIDESGMPKERFSAEFPKEGPSILRIQQVVRGDSAAYFCASSPNIQETQYFGPGTRLLVL.

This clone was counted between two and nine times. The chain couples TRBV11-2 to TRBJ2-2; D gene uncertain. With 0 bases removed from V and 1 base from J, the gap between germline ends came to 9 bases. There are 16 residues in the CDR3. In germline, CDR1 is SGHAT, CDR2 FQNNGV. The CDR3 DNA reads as TGTGCCAGCAGCTTAGAGTTTCCGGGGAACACCGGGGAGCTGTTTTTT. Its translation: CASSLEFPGNTGELFF.